A single sample gave rise to the 16 T cell receptor beta chains below, sequenced in a study of T cells in Graves' hyperthyroidism and ophthalmopathy. There were TCR beta CDR3 regions amplified from RNA transcripts. Primed by the HTBI set, a first-round RT-PCR was run on the TCR CDR3. TCRdb used MiXCR to reprocess the multiplex PCR reads, holding one entry per CDR3 protein. The sample shows 550,000 to 650,000 distinct CDR3 sequences, approximately 14% of them seen only once. The sequenced material came from blood. The receptors here all came from a young woman with Graves' hyperthyroidism that later progressed to Graves' ophthalmopathy.

The rearrangement joins TRBV20-1 to TRBJ1-1; TRBD1 agrees at 9 bases. Unmatched junction bases numbered 9, after V lost 4 bases and J lost 0 bases. Germline CDR1 reads DFQATT; CDR2 reads SNEGSKA (reference sequence). This CDR3 is built from 16 residues. The CDR3 DNA reads as TGCAGTGCTAAGAGGGACAGGGAAGGAATGAACACTGAAGCTTTCTTT. Amino acids: CSAKRDREGMNTEAFF.

This clonotype was seen many times. This chain uses TRBV19 with TRBJ2-2; D is ambiguous. Germline assignment: CDR1 LNHDA and CDR2 SQIVND (reference sequence). V dropped 5 bases and J dropped 4 bases, with 14 bases sitting between them. The CDR3 totals 15 residues. The CDR3 nucleotides are TGTGCCAGTAGTCTCTCCACAAAAGTCACCGGGGAGCTGTTTTTT. This codes for CASSLSTKVTGELFF. Using reference TRBV19 and TRBJ2-2 for the parts outside the CDR3, the full variable domain is DGGITQSPKYLFRKEGQNVTLSCEQNLNHDAMYWYRQDPGQGLRLIYYSQIVNDFQKGDIAEGYSVSREKKESFPLTVTSAQKNPTAFYLCASSLSTKVTGELFFGEGSRLTVL.

This clonotype has a count of ten or more. The chain carries TRBV5-1 and TRBJ1-1; 10 nucleotides align to TRBD1. Germline trimming cut 0 bases from V and 5 bases from J; bases unmatched to any gene: 10. Germline lookup yields CDR1 SGHRS and CDR2 YFSETQ. This CDR3 contains 17 residues. The CDR3 loop reads CASSLGSRTGGGTEAFF. CDR3 bases: TGCGCCAGCAGCTTGGGATCGAGGACAGGGGGGGGAACTGAAGCTTTCTTT.

Ten or more counts support this clonotype. The genes are TRBV28 and TRBJ1-2; TRBD1 might be the D (6 bases). The CDR3 totals 16 residues. Per germline, CDR1 MDHEN and CDR2 SYDVKM. V lost 7 bases and J 3 bases, leaving 21 bases between the germline ends. The CDR3 sequence is CASTRGDTILDYGYTF. The CDR3, as DNA: TGTGCCAGCACCCGAGGGGACACAATCCTAGACTATGGCTACACCTTC.

This clonotype was counted ten times or more. The chain couples TRBV6-1 to TRBJ2-1, with 9 bases aligning to TRBD1. CDR1 is MNHNS and CDR2 is SASEGT in the germline V gene. Losses at the gene ends were 5 bases for V and 0 bases for J; bases not matched to a gene: 14. The length of the CDR3 is 19 residues. CDR3 in amino acids: CASSTPPGQGYNSYNEQFF. The CDR3 DNA is TGTGCCAGCAGTACCCCTCCGGGACAGGGCTACAACTCCTACAATGAGCAGTTCTTC.

The rearrangement uses TRBV29-1 and TRBJ1-1, with unresolved D. This CDR3 is 13 amino acids long. Germline CDR1 reads SQVTM; CDR2 reads ANQGSEA. With 3 bases removed from V and 7 bases from J, the gap between germline ends came to 15 bases. CDR3 nucleotide sequence: TGCAGCGTTGAGCCTGGAATGTATAGTGAAGCTTTCTTT. Amino acid sequence: CSVEPGMYSEAFF. The full variable domain, in which reference TRBV29-1 and TRBJ1-1 provide the parts outside the CDR3, is SAVISQKPSRDICQRGTSLTIQCQVDSQVTMMFWYRQQPGQSLTLIATANQGSEATYESGFVIDKFPISRPNLTFSTLTVSNMSPEDSSIYLCSVEPGMYSEAFFGQGTRLTVV.

This clonotype appeared a few times. Mismatch with germline at one junction end may stem from a read error. The rearrangement links TRBV24-1 to TRBJ2-1; no firm D call. The length of the CDR3 is 15 residues. Germline CDR1 and CDR2: KGHDR and SFDVKD. CDR3 sequence: CATAWSAANQNEQSF. The CDR3 nucleotides are TGTGCCACCGCCTGGTCGGCGGCTAACCAAAATGAGCAGTCCTTC.

The table lists this clonotype with many counts. The chain combines TRBV30 with TRBJ1-2; TRBD1 agrees at 8 bases. J was trimmed by 5 bases and V by 6 bases; bases with no gene match: 8. Germline V CDR1 and CDR2: GTSNPN, SVGIG (reference sequence). The CDR3 extends over 13 amino acids. CDR3 amino acids: CACPDRGEYGYTF. CDR3 DNA sequence: TGTGCCTGTCCCGACAGGGGAGAGTATGGCTACACCTTC. The whole variable domain, remainder taken from reference TRBV30 and TRBJ1-2, is SQTIHQWPATLVQPVGSPLSLECTVEGTSNPNLYWYRQAAGRGLQLLFYSVGIGQISSEVPQNLSASRPQDRQFILSSKKLLLSDSGFYLCACPDRGEYGYTFGSGTRLTVV.

Regarding this clonotype: Since a much larger clone is just one base distant, this may be a read error. The chain joins TRBV20-1 to TRBJ2-2, with 8 bases matching TRBD1. Germline-derived CDR1 and CDR2 are DFQATT and SNEGSKA (reference sequence). The CDR3 loop spans 14 amino acids. For the CDR3, the DNA is TGCAGTGCTACAGGGGGCGGAAACACCGGGGAGCTGTTATTT. This sequence encodes CSATGGGNTGELLF.

This clonotype turned up a few times. The J gene is TRBJ2-1, the V gene TRBV5-1; no firm D call. From germline, CDR1 is SGHRS and CDR2 YFSETQ. The germline V and J ends were trimmed by 0 bases and 8 bases, with 12 bases remaining between them. CDR3 length equals 14 residues. CDR3 protein: CASSLAPDRDEQFF. The CDR3, as DNA: TGCGCCAGCAGCTTGGCCCCCGATAGAGATGAGCAGTTCTTC.

This clonotype was counted ten times or more. The J gene is TRBJ1-2, the V gene TRBV20-1; the match to TRBD1 covers 7 bases. This CDR3 has 15 amino acids. V gave up 1 base and J gave up 4 bases; unmatched junction bases: 9. Germline assignment: CDR1 DFQATT and CDR2 SNEGSKA (reference sequence). This CDR3 is CSARGTDPGGYGYTF. As DNA, the CDR3 is TGCAGTGCTAGAGGGACAGACCCAGGGGGCTATGGCTACACCTTC.

This clonotype was counted a few times. A much larger clone differs from this one at a single base, so this may be a read error. The CDR3 sequence is CASSAIPAGGPEQFF. The CDR3 DNA reads TGCGCCAGCAGCGCGATACCAGCGGGAGGGCCTGAGCAGTTCTTC. The gene calls are TRBV5-1 and TRBJ2-1; 10 bases are shared with TRBD2. V trimming: 4 bases; J trimming: 9 bases; junction bases outside the gene matches: 10. This CDR3 spans 15 amino acids. CDR1 and CDR2 (germline): SGHRS, YFSETQ.

This clonotype was detected only a few times. Germline and junction disagree at one end, which may indicate a read error. The V call is TRBV10-3, the J call TRBJ2-1; 8 bases are a match to TRBD2. The germline gives CDR1 ENHRY, CDR2 SYGVKD. This CDR3 has 15 amino acids. The CDR3 DNA sequence: TGTGCCATCACCTTGACTAGCGATGAATTCAATGAGCAGTCCTTC. It is translated as CAITLTSDEFNEQSF.

This clonotype appeared many times. The chain recombines TRBV28 with TRBJ1-2; 7 nucleotides match TRBD1. This CDR3 has 15 residues. The V gene's germline CDR1 is MDHEN and CDR2 SYDVKM. The V and J ends lost 3 bases and 2 bases, in that order; junction bases with no gene match: 6. The CDR3 bases are TGTGCCAGCAGTTTGGGAGGGGGCAACAACTATGGCTACACCTTC. Its protein product is CASSLGGGNNYGYTF.

The chain recombines TRBV4-1 with TRBJ2-5, with 7 bases matching TRBD1. The CDR3 consists of 17 residues. V shed 2 bases, J shed 0 bases, and the junction held 9 bases outside the gene matches. CDR1 is MGHRA and CDR2 is YSYEKL in the germline V gene. The DNA for the CDR3 is TGCGCCAGCAGCCAACGACAGGGACAGATTAACCAAGAGACCCAGTACTTC. It yields the protein CASSQRQGQINQETQYF.

V gene TRBV5-1 combines with J gene TRBJ2-2; 9 bases agree with TRBD2. V shed 3 bases, J shed 6 bases, and the junction held 6 bases outside the gene matches. The CDR3 runs 15 residues. CDR1 is SGHRS and CDR2 is YFSETQ in the germline V gene. CDR3 in amino acids: CASSSLAGDAGELFF. CDR3 nucleotides: TGCGCCAGCAGCTCGTTAGCGGGAGACGCCGGGGAGCTGTTTTTT.